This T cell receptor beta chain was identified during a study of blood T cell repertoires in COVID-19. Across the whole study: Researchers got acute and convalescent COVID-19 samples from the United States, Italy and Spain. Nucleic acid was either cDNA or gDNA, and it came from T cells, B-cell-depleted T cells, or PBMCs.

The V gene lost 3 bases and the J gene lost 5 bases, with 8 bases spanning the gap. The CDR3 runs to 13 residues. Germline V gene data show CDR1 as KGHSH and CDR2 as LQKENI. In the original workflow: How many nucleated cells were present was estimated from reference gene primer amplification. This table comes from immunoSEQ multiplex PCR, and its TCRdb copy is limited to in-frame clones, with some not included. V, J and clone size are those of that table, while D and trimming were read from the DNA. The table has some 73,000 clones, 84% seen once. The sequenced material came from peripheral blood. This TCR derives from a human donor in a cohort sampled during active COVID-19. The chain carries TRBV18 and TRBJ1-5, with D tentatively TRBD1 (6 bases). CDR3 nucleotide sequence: TGTGCCAGCTCACCTAGACAGGATCAGCCCCAGCATTTT. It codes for CASSPRQDQPQHF. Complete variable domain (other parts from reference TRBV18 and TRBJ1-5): NAGVMQNPRHLVRRRGQEARLRCSPMKGHSHVYWYRQLPEEGLKFMVYLQKENIIDESGMPKERFSAEFPKEGPSILRIQQVVRGDSAAYFCASSPRQDQPQHFGDGTRLSIL.